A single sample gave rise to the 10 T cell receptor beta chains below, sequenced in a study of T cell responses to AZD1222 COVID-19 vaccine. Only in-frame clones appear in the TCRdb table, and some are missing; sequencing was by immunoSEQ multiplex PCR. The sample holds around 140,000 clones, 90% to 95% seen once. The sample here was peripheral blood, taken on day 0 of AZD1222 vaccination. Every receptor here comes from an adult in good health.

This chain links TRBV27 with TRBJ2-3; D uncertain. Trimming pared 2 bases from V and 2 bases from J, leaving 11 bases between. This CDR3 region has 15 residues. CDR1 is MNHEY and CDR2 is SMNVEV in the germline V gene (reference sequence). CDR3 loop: CASSLLPTYTDTQYF. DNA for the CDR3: TGTGCCAGCAGTTTACTCCCGACGTACACAGATACGCAGTATTTT.

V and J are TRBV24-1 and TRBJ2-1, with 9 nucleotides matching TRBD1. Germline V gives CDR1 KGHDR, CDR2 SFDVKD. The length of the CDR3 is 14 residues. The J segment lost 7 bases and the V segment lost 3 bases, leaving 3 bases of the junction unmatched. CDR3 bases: TGTGCCACCAGTGATGGACAGGGGAGGAATGAGCAGTTCTTC. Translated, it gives CATSDGQGRNEQFF.

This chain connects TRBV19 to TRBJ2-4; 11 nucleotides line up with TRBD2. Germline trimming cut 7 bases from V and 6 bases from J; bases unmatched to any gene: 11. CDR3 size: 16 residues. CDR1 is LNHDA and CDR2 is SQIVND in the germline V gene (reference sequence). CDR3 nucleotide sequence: TGTGCCAGTAAGGGTAGCGGGAGGGCTCGGGGAAACATTCAGTACTTC. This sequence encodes CASKGSGRARGNIQYF.

The CDR3 region has the DNA TGTGCCAGCAGTTCAGGTCTTAGCAATCAGCCCCAGCATTTT. It translates to CASSSGLSNQPQHF. This rearrangement joins TRBV6-5 to TRBJ1-5; no clear D gene. V was clipped by 4 bases and J by 0 bases, with 7 bases between them. This CDR3 spans 14 amino acids. The germline gives CDR1 MNHEY, CDR2 SVGAGI.

In DNA, the CDR3 is TGTGCCTGGAGGTCCTGGACAGGGGTGAACACTGAAGCTTTCTTT. Its translation: CAWRSWTGVNTEAFF. This chain joins TRBV30 and TRBJ1-1; 9 nucleotides agree with TRBD1. Germline values: CDR1 GTSNPN, CDR2 SVGIG (reference sequence). There are 15 residues in the CDR3. The ends lost 3 bases at V and 0 bases at J; junction bases unmatched: 5.

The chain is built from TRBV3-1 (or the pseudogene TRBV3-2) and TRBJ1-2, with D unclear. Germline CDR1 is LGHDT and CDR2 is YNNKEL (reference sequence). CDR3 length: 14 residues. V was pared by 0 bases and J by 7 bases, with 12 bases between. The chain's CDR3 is CASSQEEGRGGYTF. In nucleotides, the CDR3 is TGTGCCAGCAGCCAAGAAGAAGGACGGGGTGGCTACACCTTC.

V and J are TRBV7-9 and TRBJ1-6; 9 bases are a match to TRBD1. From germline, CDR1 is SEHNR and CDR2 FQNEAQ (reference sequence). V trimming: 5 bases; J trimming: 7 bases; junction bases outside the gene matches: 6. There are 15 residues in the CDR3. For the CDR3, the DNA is TGTGCCAGCAGCCCCGACAGGGGGGTAAATTCACCCCTCCACTTT. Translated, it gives CASSPDRGVNSPLHF.

CDR3 sequence reads: CASSYSSSSNQPQHF. The CDR3 DNA reads TGTGCCAGCAGTTACTCCTCTAGTAGCAATCAGCCCCAGCATTTT. The chain combines TRBV6-5 with TRBJ1-5; D is undetermined. V was cut by 0 bases and J by 0 bases, with 6 bases left in between. Germline CDR1 is MNHEY and CDR2 is SVGAGI. This CDR3 has 15 amino acids.

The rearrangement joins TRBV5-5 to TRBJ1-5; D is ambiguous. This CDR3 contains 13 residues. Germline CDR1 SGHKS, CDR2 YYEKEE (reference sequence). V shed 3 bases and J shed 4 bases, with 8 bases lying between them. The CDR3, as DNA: TGTGCCAGCAGCTATCGCCGAAATCAGCCCCAGCATTTT. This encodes CASSYRRNQPQHF.

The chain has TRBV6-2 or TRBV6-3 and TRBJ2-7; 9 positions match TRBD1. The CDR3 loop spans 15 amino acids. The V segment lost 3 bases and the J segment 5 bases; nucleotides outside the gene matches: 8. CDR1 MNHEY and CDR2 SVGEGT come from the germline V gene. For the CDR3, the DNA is TGTGCCAGCAGTTATAATGGACAGGGGAGCGACGAGCAGTACTTC. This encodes CASSYNGQGSDEQYF.